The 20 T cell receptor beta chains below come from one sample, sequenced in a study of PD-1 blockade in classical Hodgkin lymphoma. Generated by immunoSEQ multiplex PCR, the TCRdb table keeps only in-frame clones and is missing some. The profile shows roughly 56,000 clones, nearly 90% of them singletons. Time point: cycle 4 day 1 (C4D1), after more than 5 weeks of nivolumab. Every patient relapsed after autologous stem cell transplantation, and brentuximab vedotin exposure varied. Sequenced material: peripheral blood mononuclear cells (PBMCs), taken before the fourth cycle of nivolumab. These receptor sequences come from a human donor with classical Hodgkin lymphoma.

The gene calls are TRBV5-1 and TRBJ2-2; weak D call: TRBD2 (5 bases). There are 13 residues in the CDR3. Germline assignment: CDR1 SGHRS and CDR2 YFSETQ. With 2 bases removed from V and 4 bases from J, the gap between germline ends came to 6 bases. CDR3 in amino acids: CASSLGSTGELFF. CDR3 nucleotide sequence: TGCGCCAGCAGCTTAGGGAGCACCGGGGAGCTGTTTTTT.

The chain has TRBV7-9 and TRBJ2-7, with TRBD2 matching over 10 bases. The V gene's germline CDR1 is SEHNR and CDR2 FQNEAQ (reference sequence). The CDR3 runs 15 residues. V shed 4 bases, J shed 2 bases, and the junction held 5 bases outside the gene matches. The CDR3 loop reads CASSWRAGGTYEQYF. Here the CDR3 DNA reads TGTGCCAGCAGCTGGCGAGCGGGGGGGACCTACGAGCAGTACTTC.

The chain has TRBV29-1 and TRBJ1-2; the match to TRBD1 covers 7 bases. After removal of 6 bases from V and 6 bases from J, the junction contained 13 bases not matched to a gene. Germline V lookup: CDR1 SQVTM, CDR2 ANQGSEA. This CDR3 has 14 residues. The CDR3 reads CSVHPPTGLDGYTF. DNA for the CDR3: TGCAGCGTCCATCCCCCGACAGGGTTGGATGGCTACACCTTC.

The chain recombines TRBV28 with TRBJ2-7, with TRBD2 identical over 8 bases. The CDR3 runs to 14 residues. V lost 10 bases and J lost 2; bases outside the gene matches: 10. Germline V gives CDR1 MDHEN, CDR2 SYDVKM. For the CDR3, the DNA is TGTGCCACCCTAACTAGCGGTCTTACCTACGAGCAGTACTTC. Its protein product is CATLTSGLTYEQYF.

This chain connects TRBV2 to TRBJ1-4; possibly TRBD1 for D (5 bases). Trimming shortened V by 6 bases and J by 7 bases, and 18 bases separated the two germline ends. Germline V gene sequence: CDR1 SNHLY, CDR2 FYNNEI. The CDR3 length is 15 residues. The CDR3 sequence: CASRRRRGESEKLFF. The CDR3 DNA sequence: TGTGCCAGCAGAAGGAGGCGGGGGGAGAGTGAAAAACTGTTTTTT.

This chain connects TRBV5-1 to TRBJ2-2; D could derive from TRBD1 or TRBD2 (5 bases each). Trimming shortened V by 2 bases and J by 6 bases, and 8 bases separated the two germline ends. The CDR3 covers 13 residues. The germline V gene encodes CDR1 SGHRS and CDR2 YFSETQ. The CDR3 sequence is CASSFGAPGELFF. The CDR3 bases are TGCGCCAGCAGCTTCGGGGCCCCCGGGGAGCTGTTTTTT. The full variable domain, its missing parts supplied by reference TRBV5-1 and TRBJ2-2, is KAGVTQTPRYLIKTRGQQVTLSCSPISGHRSVSWYQQTPGQGLQFLFEYFSETQRNKGNFPGRFSGRQFSNSRSEMNVSTLELGDSALYLCASSFGAPGELFFGEGSRLTVL.

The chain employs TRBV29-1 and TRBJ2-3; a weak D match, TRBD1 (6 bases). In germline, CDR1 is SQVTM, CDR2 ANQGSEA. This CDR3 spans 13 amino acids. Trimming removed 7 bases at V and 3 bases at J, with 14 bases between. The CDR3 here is CSARGGQTDTQYF. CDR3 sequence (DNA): TGCAGCGCCCGAGGGGGACAAACAGATACGCAGTATTTT.

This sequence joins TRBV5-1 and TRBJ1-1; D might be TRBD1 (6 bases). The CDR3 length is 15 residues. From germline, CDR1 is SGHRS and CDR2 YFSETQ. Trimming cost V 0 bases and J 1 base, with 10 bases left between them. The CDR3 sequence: CASSLALGGNTEAFF. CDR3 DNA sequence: TGCGCCAGCAGCTTGGCTTTAGGGGGGAACACTGAAGCTTTCTTT.

CDR3 region: CASSAPITDTQYF. The CDR3 DNA follows: TGTGCCAGCAGTGCACCAATCACAGATACGCAGTATTTT. The chain carries TRBV6-5 and TRBJ2-3; D call uncertain. Germline CDR1 is MNHEY and CDR2 is SVGAGI. The V end was cut by 5 bases, the J end by 2 bases, with 8 bases between. This CDR3 spans 13 amino acids.

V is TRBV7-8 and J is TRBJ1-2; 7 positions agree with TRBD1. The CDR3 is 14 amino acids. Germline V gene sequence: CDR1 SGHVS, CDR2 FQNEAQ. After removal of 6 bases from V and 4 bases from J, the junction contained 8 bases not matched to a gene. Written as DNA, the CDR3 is TGTGCCAGCAGGCCAAACAGGGGAGGCTATGGCTACACCTTC. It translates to CASRPNRGGYGYTF. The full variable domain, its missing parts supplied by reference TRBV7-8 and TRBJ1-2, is GAGVSQSPRYKVAKRGQDVALRCDPISGHVSLFWYQQALGQGPEFLTYFQNEAQLDKSGLPSDRFFAERPEGSVSTLKIQRTQQEDSAVYLCASRPNRGGYGYTFGSGTRLTVV.

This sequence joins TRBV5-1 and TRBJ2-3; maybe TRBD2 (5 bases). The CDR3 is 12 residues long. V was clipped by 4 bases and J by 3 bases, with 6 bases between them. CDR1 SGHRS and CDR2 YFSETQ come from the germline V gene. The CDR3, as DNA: TGCGCCAGCAGCCGAGGGACAGATACGCAGTATTTT. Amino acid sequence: CASSRGTDTQYF.

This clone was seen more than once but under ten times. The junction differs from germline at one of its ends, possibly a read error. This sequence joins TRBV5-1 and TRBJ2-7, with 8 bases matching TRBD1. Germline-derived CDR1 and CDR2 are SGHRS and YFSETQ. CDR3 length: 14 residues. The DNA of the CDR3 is TGCGCCAGCAGCCCTAGGACAGGGCTAGAGGGGAATCTCTTC. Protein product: CASSPRTGLEGNLF.

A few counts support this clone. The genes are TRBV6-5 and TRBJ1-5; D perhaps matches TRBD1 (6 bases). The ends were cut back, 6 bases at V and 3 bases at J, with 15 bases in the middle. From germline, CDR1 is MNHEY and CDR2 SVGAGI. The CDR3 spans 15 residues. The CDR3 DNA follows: TGTGCCAGCAGCCCTGGAGGGGGACTCAATCAGCCCCAGCATTTT. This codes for CASSPGGGLNQPQHF.

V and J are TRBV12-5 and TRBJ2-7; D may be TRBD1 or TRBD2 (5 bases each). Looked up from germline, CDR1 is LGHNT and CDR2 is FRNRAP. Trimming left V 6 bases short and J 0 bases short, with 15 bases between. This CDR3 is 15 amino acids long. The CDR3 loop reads CASGLRVGSSYEQYF. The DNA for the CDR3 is TGTGCTAGTGGCCTCAGGGTGGGGAGCTCCTACGAGCAGTACTTC.

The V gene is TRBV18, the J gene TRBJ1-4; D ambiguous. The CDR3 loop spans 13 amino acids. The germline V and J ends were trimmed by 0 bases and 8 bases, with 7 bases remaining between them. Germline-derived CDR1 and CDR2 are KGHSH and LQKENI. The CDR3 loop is CASSPPPGEKLFF. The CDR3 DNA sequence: TGTGCCAGCTCACCACCTCCCGGGGAAAAACTGTTTTTT.

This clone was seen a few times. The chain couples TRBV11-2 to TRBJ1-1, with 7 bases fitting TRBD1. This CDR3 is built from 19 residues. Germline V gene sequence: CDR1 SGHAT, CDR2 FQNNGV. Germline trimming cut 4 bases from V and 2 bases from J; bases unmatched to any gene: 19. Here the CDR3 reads CASSSMTGLAWGLNTEAFF. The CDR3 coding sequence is TGTGCCAGCAGCTCTATGACAGGGTTGGCCTGGGGACTCAACACTGAAGCTTTCTTT. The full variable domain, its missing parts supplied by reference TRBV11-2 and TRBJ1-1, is EAGVAQSPRYKIIEKRQSVAFWCNPISGHATLYWYQQILGQGPKLLIQFQNNGVVDDSQLPKDRFSAERLKGVDSTLKIQPAKLEDSAVYLCASSSMTGLAWGLNTEAFFGQGTRLTVV.

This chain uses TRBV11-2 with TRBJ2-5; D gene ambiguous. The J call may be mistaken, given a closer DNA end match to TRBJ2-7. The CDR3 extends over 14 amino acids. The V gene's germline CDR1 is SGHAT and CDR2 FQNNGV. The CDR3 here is CASSLVNTPYEQYF. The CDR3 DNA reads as TGTGCCAGCAGCTTAGTGAACACCCCCTACGAGCAGTACTTC.

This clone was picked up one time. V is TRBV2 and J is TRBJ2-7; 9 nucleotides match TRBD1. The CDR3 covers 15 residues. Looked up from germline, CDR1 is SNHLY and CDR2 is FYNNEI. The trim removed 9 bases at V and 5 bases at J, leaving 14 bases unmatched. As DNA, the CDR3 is TGTGCCAGAGGACCAGACAGGGGGGTTCCCCACGAGCAGTACTTC. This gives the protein CARGPDRGVPHEQYF.

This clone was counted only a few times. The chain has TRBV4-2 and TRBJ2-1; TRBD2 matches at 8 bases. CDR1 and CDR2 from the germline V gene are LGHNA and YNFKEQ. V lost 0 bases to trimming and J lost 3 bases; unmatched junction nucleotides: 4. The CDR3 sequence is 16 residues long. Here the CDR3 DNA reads TGTGCCAGCAGCCAAGAGGGTAGCGGGGACTACAATGAGCAGTTCTTC. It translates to CASSQEGSGDYNEQFF.

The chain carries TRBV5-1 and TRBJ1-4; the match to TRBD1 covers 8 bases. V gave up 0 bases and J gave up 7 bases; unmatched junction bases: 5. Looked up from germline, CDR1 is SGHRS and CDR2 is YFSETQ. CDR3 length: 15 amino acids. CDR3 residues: CASSLGSGGREKLFF. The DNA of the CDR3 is TGCGCCAGCAGCTTGGGGTCAGGGGGCCGTGAAAAACTGTTTTTT.